This TCR beta chain was profiled in a study of CD8 T cells in Susac syndrome. Unmatched junction bases numbered 8, after V lost 0 bases and J lost 6 bases. Germline V gene sequence: CDR1 MNHEY, CDR2 SVGAGI. The CDR3 is made up of 15 amino acids. RNA amounts of about 0.45 to 1 ug underwent reverse transcription with random hexamers. A multiplex approach, immunoSEQ multiplex PCR, amplified TCR beta CDR3 across 54 Vbeta and 13 Jbeta. TCRdb itself ran the immunoSEQ multiplex PCR reads through MiXCR, one entry per CDR3 protein. The sample shows 400,000 to 550,000 distinct CDR3 sequences, roughly 85% of them seen only once.

Sequenced input: CD8+ T cells from PBMCs. This chain links TRBV6-5 with TRBJ2-7; TRBD1 aligns across 7 bases. The source of this sequence is a human donor with multiple sclerosis. CDR3 region: CASSYSDRASFEQYF. CDR3 in DNA: TGTGCCAGCAGTTACTCCGACAGGGCATCGTTCGAGCAGTACTTC.